Below, 9 T cell receptor beta chains from the same sample are listed, as sequenced in a study of cytomegalovirus exposure and HLA in healthy donors. It was with 60 Vbeta and 13 Jbeta primers that the PCR ran. The data were produced by immunoSEQ multiplex PCR, yet TCRdb's version contains in-frame clones alone and is incomplete. The sample has about 180,000 clones; roughly 82% are singletons. Sequences were obtained from PBMCs. The receptors were gathered from a man aged 35-49 years in good health and CMV-seronegative.

V and J are TRBV7-2 and TRBJ2-7; 12 positions agree with TRBD1. The germline V gene has CDR1 SGHTA and CDR2 FQGNSA. The V and J ends lost 5 bases and 6 bases, in that order; junction bases with no gene match: 8. CDR3 length equals 15 residues. CDR3 in amino acids: CASSLGQGAFGEQYF. DNA of the CDR3: TGTGCCAGCAGCCTGGGACAGGGGGCCTTTGGCGAGCAGTACTTC.

The chain has TRBV5-6 and TRBJ1-2; 10 bases align to TRBD1. Losses at the gene ends were 6 bases for V and 2 bases for J; bases not matched to a gene: 4. The CDR3 covers 14 residues. Germline V lookup: CDR1 SGHDT, CDR2 YYEEEE. The CDR3 DNA reads as TGTGCCAGCAACCGACAGGGGGCAAACTATGGCTACACCTTC. It codes for CASNRQGANYGYTF.

The rearrangement uses TRBV5-4 and TRBJ1-4; the D is unclear. Germline V gene sequence: CDR1 SGHNT, CDR2 YYREEE (reference sequence). The CDR3 is 14 amino acids. Deletions cut 3 bases from V and 7 bases from J, with 13 bases between. The CDR3 loop is CASSSAGLGEKLFF. The CDR3 coding sequence is TGTGCCAGCAGCTCAGCGGGGTTGGGTGAAAAACTGTTTTTT.

This chain joins TRBV5-1 and TRBJ1-4; possibly TRBD1 for D (5 bases). This CDR3 has 15 amino acids. Germline V gives CDR1 SGHRS, CDR2 YFSETQ. Trimming cost V 6 bases and J 3 bases, with 15 bases left between them. Written as DNA, the CDR3 is TGCGCCAGCAAGGCACGGGGGGACCCTAATGAAAAACTGTTTTTT. Protein product: CASKARGDPNEKLFF. Full variable domain (missing parts from reference TRBV5-1 and TRBJ1-4): KAGVTQTPRYLIKTRGQQVTLSCSPISGHRSVSWYQQTPGQGLQFLFEYFSETQRNKGNFPGRFSGRQFSNSRSEMNVSTLELGDSALYLCASKARGDPNEKLFFGSGTQLSVL.

The chain uses TRBV28 and TRBJ1-1, with D possibly being TRBD1 (5 bases). The CDR3 totals 15 residues. Germline CDR1 is MDHEN and CDR2 is SYDVKM. The V end lost 1 base, the J end lost 1 base, and 10 bases lay between the germline ends. CDR3 nucleotide sequence: TGTGCCAGCAGTTTATACGGGCAGGGGAACACTGAAGCTTTCTTT. Amino acids: CASSLYGQGNTEAFF.

V and J are TRBV27 and TRBJ1-1; 8 nucleotides align to TRBD1. J lost 4 bases, V lost 5 bases, and 6 bases had no gene match. Germline V gives CDR1 MNHEY, CDR2 SMNVEV (reference sequence). This CDR3 region has 14 residues. The CDR3, as DNA: TGTGCCAGCAGTCCCCGACAGGGGACCACTGAAGCTTTCTTT. Its protein is CASSPRQGTTEAFF.

V is TRBV5-4 and J is TRBJ2-1; 13 bases match TRBD2. The length of the CDR3 is 15 residues. With V trimmed by 3 bases and J by 9 bases, 6 bases remained unmatched. Per germline, CDR1 SGHNT and CDR2 YYREEE (reference sequence). Here the CDR3 DNA reads TGTGCCAGCAGCTCGGGACTAGCGGGATTGGGTGAGCAGTTCTTC. Its translation: CASSSGLAGLGEQFF.

This clone was seen a single time. The rearrangement uses TRBV11-1 and TRBJ2-7, with 8 bases that match TRBD1. V was clipped by 3 bases and J by 4 bases; unmatched bases: 2. Germline CDR1 SGHAT, CDR2 FQDESV (reference sequence). CDR3 length: 13 residues. The CDR3 sequence is CASSFRDRYEQYF. The CDR3 nucleotides read TGTGCCAGCAGCTTCCGGGACAGGTACGAGCAGTACTTC.

The chain employs TRBV2 and TRBJ1-4; D gene ambiguous. The CDR3 loop spans 13 amino acids. Germline V lookup: CDR1 SNHLY, CDR2 FYNNEI. With 7 bases removed from V and 8 bases from J, the gap between germline ends came to 14 bases. CDR3 amino acids: CASNGGRIEKLFF. The CDR3 DNA is TGTGCCAGCAATGGCGGGAGGATCGAAAAACTGTTTTTT.